This T cell receptor beta chain was retrieved from a study of blood T cell repertoires in COVID-19 (dated by TCRdb to 2020 to 2022). A note on the overall study: Collaborator samples came from the United States, Italy and Spain and covered acute and convalescent phases of COVID-19. The material from the prospective study consisted of cDNA or gDNA derived from T cells, B-cell-depleted T cells, or PBMCs. Subjects who had been exposed to COVID-19, were actively infected with it, or had recovered from it provided the deeply sampled blood TCRbeta repertoires that made up the dataset. The repertoires were made available in a free public database intended to serve as a resource for research on the immune response to SARS-CoV-2. The samples were drawn from the first 160 participants of the ongoing ImmuneRACE study and from 1,200 or so subjects provided by 6 global collaborators. A de-identified subject ID, COVID-19 status, age in years and sex were almost always included in the sample metadata. HLA class I and class II types, where available, came from metadata supplied by the sample provider rather than from assay-based typing. What the research found in general, with its limitations: Clinical and demographic metadata were provided uncurated, with the amount varying by source and participant.

The immunoSEQ Assay, a bias-controlled multiplex PCR, was used to amplify TCRbeta CDR3 regions from genomic DNA. The authors processed their data as follows. The number of nucleated cells in each sample was estimated from the amplification of reference gene primers within the assay. Sequence reads were collapsed and filtered to measure the absolute abundance of every unique TCRbeta CDR3 rearrangement. For each sample, productive Simpson clonality was calculated as the square root of Simpson's diversity index across productive rearrangements. The immuneACCESS repertoire file appears here via TCRdb, limited to in-frame rearrangements. These files lack a portion of the clones; in checked studies, under half of the deficit traces to unresolved V genes, and the cause of the others is not known. The DNA gave D and trimming, while V, J and clone size come from that table. Within this sample are about 54,000 clones, with 91% of them counted one time only. Approximately 7% of the sample rests with the top ten.

The collaborating institutions used their own protocols to collect whole blood in K2EDTA tubes. For TCRbeta analysis, collaborators shipped samples as frozen whole blood, isolated PBMCs, or DNA extracted from either of those sample types. The CDR3 spans 14 residues, from the cysteine through the phenylalanine. The read is trimmed to its CDR3 DNA, 42 bases read in frame from base 1. Reading the germline V gene gives CDR1 SGDLS and CDR2 YYNGEE. V is shortened by 0 bases, J by 2 bases, and the region joining them spans 6 bases. This clone appeared once. No cognate antigen has been identified for it. Per-nucleotide qualities are absent, and no much larger clonotype sits a single base away.

The clonotype originates from a woman in her sixties or seventies with active or convalescent COVID-19. The sequence joins TRBV9 to TRBJ1-5; possibly the D gene is TRBD1, per 6 matching bases. The material sequenced was peripheral blood. The DNA reads TGTGCCAGCAGCGTAGAGGGGGGCAATCAGCCCCAGCATTTT. It encodes CASSVEGGNQPQHF.